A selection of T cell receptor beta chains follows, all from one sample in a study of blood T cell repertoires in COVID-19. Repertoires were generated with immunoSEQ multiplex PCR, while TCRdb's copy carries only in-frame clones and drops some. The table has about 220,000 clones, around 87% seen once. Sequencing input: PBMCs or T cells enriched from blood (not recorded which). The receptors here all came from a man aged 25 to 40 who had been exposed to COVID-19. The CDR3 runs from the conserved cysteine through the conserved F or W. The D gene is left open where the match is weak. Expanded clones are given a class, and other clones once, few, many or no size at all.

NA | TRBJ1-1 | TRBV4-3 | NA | CASSQGQGDTEAFF | TGCGCCAGCAGCCAAGGTCAAGGGGACACTGAAGCTTTCTTT
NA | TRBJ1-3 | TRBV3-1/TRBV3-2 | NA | CASGGAGNTIYF | TGTGCCAGCGGGGGGGCTGGAAACACCATATATTTT
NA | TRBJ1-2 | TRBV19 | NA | CASSMQVAGYTF | TGTGCCAGTAGTATGCAGGTGGCGGGCTACACCTTC
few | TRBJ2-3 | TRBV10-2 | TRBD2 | CAAGLAGTDTQYF | TGCGCTGCGGGACTAGCCGGCACAGATACGCAGTATTTT
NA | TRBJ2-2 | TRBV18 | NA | CASSPSQNTGELFF | TGTGCCAGCTCACCCAGTCAGAACACCGGGGAGCTGTTTTTT
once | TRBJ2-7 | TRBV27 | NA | CASSFEPRYEQYF | TGTGCCAGCAGTTTCGAGCCGCGCTACGAGCAGTACTTC
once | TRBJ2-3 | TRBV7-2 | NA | CASSWGRVGGTDTQYF | TGTGCCAGCAGCTGGGGGCGGGTGGGTGGCACAGATACGCAGTATTTT
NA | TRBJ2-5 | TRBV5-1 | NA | CASSPHPSVQETQYF | TGCGCCAGCAGCCCCCACCCTAGCGTCCAAGAGACCCAGTACTTC
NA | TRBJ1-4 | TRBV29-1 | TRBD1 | CSVFDRGLANEKLFF | TGCAGCGTTTTCGACAGGGGGTTGGCTAATGAAAAACTGTTTTTT
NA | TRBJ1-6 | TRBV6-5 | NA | CASKSERGSPLHF | TGTGCCAGCAAATCAGAGCGAGGATCACCCCTCCACTTT
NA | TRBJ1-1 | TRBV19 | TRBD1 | CASRRGQTNTEAFF | TGTGCCAGCAGGAGGGGACAGACGAACACTGAAGCTTTCTTT
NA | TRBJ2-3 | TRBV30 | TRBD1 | CAWVLQGVSTDTQYF | TGTGCCTGGGTACTACAGGGGGTGAGCACAGATACGCAGTATTTT
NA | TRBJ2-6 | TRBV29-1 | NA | CSVASGANVLTF | TGCAGCGTTGCCTCCGGGGCCAACGTCCTGACTTTC
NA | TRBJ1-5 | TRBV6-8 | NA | CASSYGAGEGALYSNQPQHF | TGTGCCAGCAGTTACGGGGCAGGGGAAGGGGCCCTCTATAGCAATCAGCCCCAGCATTTT
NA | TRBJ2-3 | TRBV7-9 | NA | CASSSSVSTDTQYF | TGTGCCAGCAGCTCTAGCGTCTCCACAGATACGCAGTATTTT
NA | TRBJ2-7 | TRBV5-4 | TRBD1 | CASSLLGQGTRSYEQYF | TGTGCCAGCAGCTTGCTGGGACAGGGGACGCGCTCCTACGAGCAGTACTTC
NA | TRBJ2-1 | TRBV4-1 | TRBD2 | CASSHQPSGGEFEQFF | TGCGCCAGCAGCCACCAGCCCAGCGGGGGGGAGTTTGAGCAGTTCTTC
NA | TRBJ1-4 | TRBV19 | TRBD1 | CASSYGTGGANEKLFF | TGTGCCAGTAGTTACGGGACAGGGGGCGCGAATGAAAAACTGTTTTTT
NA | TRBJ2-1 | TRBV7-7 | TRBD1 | CASSYTAGQGLNEQFF | TGTGCCAGCAGCTACACCGCGGGACAGGGCCTCAATGAGCAGTTCTTC
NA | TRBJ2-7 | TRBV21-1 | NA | CASSLKEQYF | TGTGCCAGCAGCCTAAAGGAGCAGTACTTC
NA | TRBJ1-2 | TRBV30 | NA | CAWSPGDLYGYTF | TGTGCCTGGAGTCCAGGGGACCTCTATGGCTACACCTTC
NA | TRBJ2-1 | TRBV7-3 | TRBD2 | CASSLGLAGNEQFF | TGTGCCAGCAGCCTGGGACTAGCGGGTAATGAGCAGTTCTTC
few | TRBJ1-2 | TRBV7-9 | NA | CASSPGAVGYTF | TGTGCCAGCAGCCCAGGGGCAGTAGGCTACACCTTC
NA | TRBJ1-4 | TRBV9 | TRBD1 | CASSVGRTGFEKLFF | TGTGCCAGCAGTGTCGGTCGGACAGGGTTTGAAAAACTGTTTTTT
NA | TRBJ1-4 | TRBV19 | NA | CASSITTGGTANEKLFF | TGTGCCAGTAGTATAACTACAGGCGGTACCGCTAATGAAAAACTGTTTTTT
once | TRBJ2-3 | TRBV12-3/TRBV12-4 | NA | CASSGLIADTQYF | TGTGCCAGCAGTGGACTGATAGCAGATACGCAGTATTTT
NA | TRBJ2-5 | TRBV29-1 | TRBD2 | CSVGRGGSQETQYF | TGCAGCGTTGGGCGCGGGGGTAGCCAAGAGACCCAGTACTTC
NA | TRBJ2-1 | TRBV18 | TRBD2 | CASSHPGTSGGPLDNEQFF | TGTGCCAGCTCTCATCCCGGGACTAGCGGGGGGCCTTTGGACAATGAGCAGTTCTTC
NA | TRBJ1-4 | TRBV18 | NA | CASSPGHPRATNEKLFF | TGTGCCAGCTCACCGGGACACCCCAGGGCGACTAATGAAAAACTGTTTTTT
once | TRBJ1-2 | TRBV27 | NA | CASRIPGNYGYTF | TGTGCCAGCCGTATCCCCGGGAACTATGGCTACACCTTC
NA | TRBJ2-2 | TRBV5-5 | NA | CASRGTLNTGELFF | TGTGCCAGCAGGGGCACCTTGAACACCGGGGAGCTGTTTTTT
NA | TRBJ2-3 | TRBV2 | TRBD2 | CASSRTSGAITDTQYF | TGTGCCAGCAGCCGGACTAGCGGGGCGATCACAGATACGCAGTATTTT
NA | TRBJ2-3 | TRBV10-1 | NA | CARTDSHHRQPPQYF | TGCGCCCGGACAGATAGCCACCACCGGCAGCCTCCGCAGTATTTT
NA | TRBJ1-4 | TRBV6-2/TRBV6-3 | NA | CASSYKRLSTRLFF | TGTGCCAGCAGTTACAAAAGACTATCCACCCGGCTGTTTTTT
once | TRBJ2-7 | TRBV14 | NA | CASSQGSLEQYF | TGTGCCAGCAGCCAAGGGTCACTCGAGCAGTACTTC
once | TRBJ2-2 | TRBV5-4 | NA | CASSSPGLAHTGELFF | TGTGCCAGCAGCTCCCCGGGCCTAGCGCACACCGGGGAGCTGTTTTTT
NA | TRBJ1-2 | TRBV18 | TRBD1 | CASSQGQGSGYGYTF | TGTGCCAGCTCACAAGGACAGGGTTCAGGCTATGGCTACACCTTC
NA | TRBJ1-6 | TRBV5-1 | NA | CASSPTDKMSSPLHF | TGCGCCAGCAGCCCTACGGACAAAATGAGTTCACCCCTCCACTTT
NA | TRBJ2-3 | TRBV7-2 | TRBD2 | CASSLARFGGGGESDTQYF | TGTGCCAGCAGCTTAGCTCGCTTCGGCGGGGGAGGGGAGTCAGATACGCAGTATTTT
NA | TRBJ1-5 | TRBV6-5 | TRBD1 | CASSPTGDSNQPQHF | TGTGCCAGCAGCCCGACAGGGGATAGCAATCAGCCCCAGCATTTT
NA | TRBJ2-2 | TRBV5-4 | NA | CASSFFGTRSTGELFF | TGTGCCAGCAGCTTTTTCGGGACTCGGAGCACCGGGGAGCTGTTTTTT
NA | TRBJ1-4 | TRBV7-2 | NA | CASSPVGGVGEKLFF | TGTGCCAGCAGCCCCGTGGGGGGGGTAGGTGAAAAACTGTTTTTT
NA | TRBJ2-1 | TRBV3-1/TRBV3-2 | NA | CASRPTGINEQFF | TGTGCCAGCAGGCCTACAGGGATCAATGAGCAGTTCTTC
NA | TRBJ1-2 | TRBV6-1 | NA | CASSDTGHLYGYTF | TGTGCCAGCAGTGATACAGGGCACCTCTATGGCTACACCTTC
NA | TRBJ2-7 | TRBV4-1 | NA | CASSQDGGTYEQYF | TGCGCCAGCAGCCAAGATGGCGGAACCTACGAGCAGTACTTC
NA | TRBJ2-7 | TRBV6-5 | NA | CASSYIGGYEQYF | TGTGCCAGCAGTTACATCGGGGGCTACGAGCAGTACTTC
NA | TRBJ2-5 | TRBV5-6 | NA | CASSLATEGHQETQYF | TGTGCCAGCAGCTTGGCAACCGAGGGCCACCAAGAGACCCAGTACTTC
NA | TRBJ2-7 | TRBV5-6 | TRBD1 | CASSLVLDRHEQYF | TGTGCCAGCAGCTTGGTCCTGGACAGGCACGAGCAGTACTTC
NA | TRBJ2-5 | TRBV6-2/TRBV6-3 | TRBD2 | CASSYLAGPDGTQYF | TGTGCCAGCAGTTACCTAGCGGGGCCCGATGGGACCCAGTACTTC
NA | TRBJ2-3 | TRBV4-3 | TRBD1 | CASSQDQGQGSLHTDTQYF | TGCGCCAGCAGCCAAGACCAGGGACAGGGGAGTCTCCACACAGATACGCAGTATTTT
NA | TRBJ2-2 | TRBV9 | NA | CASSSYTGELFF | TGTGCCAGCAGCTCGTACACCGGGGAGCTGTTTTTT